This T cell receptor (beta chain) was recorded in a study of cytomegalovirus exposure and HLA in healthy donors. This CDR3 spans 16 amino acids. Trimming took 3 bases from V and 4 from J; bases not matched to a gene: 7. Germline CDR1 is WSHSY and CDR2 is SAAADI. PCR employed 60 Vbeta and 13 Jbeta primers. This table comes from immunoSEQ multiplex PCR, and its TCRdb copy is limited to in-frame clones, with some not included. The sample carries around 130,000 clones, 81% recorded once. The chain employs TRBV10-2 and TRBJ2-3; 10 bases are a match to TRBD2. This TCR was recovered from a woman aged 40-49 years in good health and CMV-seronegative. What was sequenced was PBMCs. CDR3 amino acids: CASSDRSGRAPDTQYF. CDR3 coding DNA: TGCGCCAGCAGTGATAGAAGCGGGAGGGCCCCAGATACGCAGTATTTT.